This is a list of T cell receptor beta chains from one sample in a study of naive CD8 T cells in extremely preterm neonates. Here immunoSEQ multiplex PCR was the method, and the copy in TCRdb shows in-frame clones only, minus some. This sample yields thousands of clones, of which about 98% are seen a single time; about 0.35% belongs to the top ten. Sequenced input: naive CD8+ T cells from cord blood. These receptors all come from a newborn in good health. Each CDR3 is given with its conserved first and last residue. The order of the fields is J gene, V gene, clone size, D gene, CDR3 protein, CDR3 DNA. D genes are given only for firm matches. Only part of the rows carry a size: once, few, many, or a class if the clone is expanded.

J: TRBJ2-3; V: TRBV4-2; size: NA; D: NA; CDR3: CASSPLSTDTQYF; DNA: TGTGCCAGCAGCCCCCTAAGCACAGATACGCAGTATTTT
J: TRBJ2-7; V: TRBV9; size: NA; D: TRBD1; CDR3: CASSGRDRSYEQYF; DNA: TGTGCCAGCAGCGGCCGGGACAGGTCCTACGAGCAGTACTTC
J: TRBJ1-1; V: TRBV5-1; size: NA; D: TRBD1; CDR3: CASSFTGGHTEAFF; DNA: TGCGCCAGCAGCTTTACAGGGGGCCACACTGAAGCTTTCTTT
J: TRBJ2-7; V: TRBV13; size: once; D: TRBD2; CDR3: CASSLAGGSYEQYF; DNA: TGTGCCAGCAGCCTAGCGGGGGGCTCCTACGAGCAGTACTTC
J: TRBJ2-2; V: TRBV5-1; size: NA; D: NA; CDR3: CASSVAESIDTGELFF; DNA: TGCGCCAGCAGCGTAGCGGAGTCCATAGACACCGGGGAGCTGTTTTTT
J: TRBJ1-2; V: TRBV4-3; size: NA; D: NA; CDR3: CASSQDRGGWAYTF; DNA: TGCGCCAGCAGCCAAGATAGGGGGGGTTGGGCCTACACCTTC
J: TRBJ1-2; V: TRBV4-1; size: NA; D: NA; CDR3: CASSQVEGGHYGYTF; DNA: TGCGCCAGCAGCCAAGTGGAGGGAGGGCACTATGGCTACACCTTC
J: TRBJ1-2; V: TRBV9; size: NA; D: TRBD1; CDR3: CASSVRDRANYGYTF; DNA: TGTGCCAGCAGCGTCCGGGACAGAGCTAACTATGGCTACACCTTC
J: TRBJ2-5; V: TRBV9; size: NA; D: NA; CDR3: CASSAPLQETQYF; DNA: TGTGCCAGCAGCGCTCCCCTACAAGAGACCCAGTACTTC
J: TRBJ1-2; V: TRBV18; size: once; D: NA; CDR3: CASSPPLSGGGAGYTF; DNA: TGTGCCAGCTCACCACCGCTCTCCGGGGGGGGAGCCGGCTACACCTTC
J: TRBJ1-1; V: TRBV9; size: NA; D: NA; CDR3: CASSVGGSSAAFF; DNA: TGTGCCAGCAGCGTGGGGGGGTCGAGTGCAGCTTTCTTT
J: TRBJ2-1; V: TRBV2; size: once; D: NA; CDR3: CASSGAGATYNEQFF; DNA: TGTGCCAGCAGTGGTGCGGGGGCGACCTACAATGAGCAGTTCTTC
J: TRBJ1-5; V: TRBV13; size: NA; D: NA; CDR3: CASSFGRGDQPQHF; DNA: TGTGCCAGCAGCTTCGGCAGGGGAGATCAGCCCCAGCATTTT
J: TRBJ1-1; V: TRBV2; size: NA; D: TRBD1; CDR3: CASKGGQGVTEAFF; DNA: TGTGCCAGCAAAGGTGGACAGGGAGTCACTGAAGCTTTCTTT
J: TRBJ2-2; V: TRBV9; size: NA; D: TRBD2; CDR3: CASSQGLAGGANTGELFF; DNA: TGTGCCAGCAGCCAAGGACTAGCGGGGGGGGCGAACACCGGGGAGCTGTTTTTT
J: TRBJ2-2; V: TRBV13; size: NA; D: TRBD2; CDR3: CASSPGLQNTGELFF; DNA: TGTGCCAGCAGCCCGGGACTACAGAACACCGGGGAGCTGTTTTTT
J: TRBJ2-1; V: TRBV30; size: NA; D: TRBD2; CDR3: CASRAGSSYNEQFF; DNA: TGTGCCTCACGAGCGGGGAGCTCCTACAATGAGCAGTTCTTC
J: TRBJ2-3; V: TRBV30; size: NA; D: TRBD2; CDR3: CAWSVAGGTDTQYF; DNA: TGTGCCTGGAGTGTAGCGGGGGGCACAGATACGCAGTATTTT
J: TRBJ1-2; V: TRBV29-1; size: NA; D: TRBD1; CDR3: CSVEKGTGDGYTF; DNA: TGCAGCGTTGAAAAGGGGACAGGGGATGGCTACACCTTC
J: TRBJ2-7; V: TRBV9; size: NA; D: NA; CDR3: CASSPRGGAYEQYF; DNA: TGTGCCAGCAGCCCCCGGGGAGGAGCCTACGAGCAGTACTTC